The 3 T cell receptor beta chains presented below share a single source sample, sequenced in a study of response to subunit inactivated influenza vaccine. Using its own MiXCR run on the RT-PCR reads, TCRdb lists one record per CDR3 protein. The table lists around 850,000 distinct CDR3 sequences, roughly 18% of them singletons. Sample: PBMCs from blood, taken more than 4 days after vaccination. Receptor source: a man over 45 who received an inactivated influenza vaccine.

At least ten counts were recorded for this clonotype. The chain is built from TRBV7-2 and TRBJ2-1; maybe TRBD1 (5 bases). Looked up from germline, CDR1 is SGHTA and CDR2 is FQGNSA. The V and J ends lost 7 bases and 5 bases respectively, with 15 bases between them. This CDR3 comprises 14 residues. For the CDR3, the DNA is TGTGCCAGCAATTTGGGATTGGGGCACAATGAGCAGTTCTTC. Encoded protein: CASNLGLGHNEQFF.

This clonotype was detected ten times or more. V is TRBV4-1 and J is TRBJ1-2; D call uncertain. The length of the CDR3 is 14 residues. The germline V gene has CDR1 MGHRA and CDR2 YSYEKL. Deletions cut 6 bases from V and 2 bases from J, with 13 bases between. CDR3 loop: CASRPSALNYGYTF. The CDR3 DNA reads as TGCGCCAGCAGACCGTCCGCCCTCAACTATGGCTACACCTTC.

This clonotype has just a few counts. This chain connects TRBV20-1 to TRBJ1-1; 12 bases fit TRBD1. V trimming: 3 bases; J trimming: 5 bases; junction bases outside the gene matches: 7. The CDR3 totals 15 residues. CDR1 is DFQATT and CDR2 is SNEGSKA in the germline V gene (reference sequence). Here the CDR3 reads CSASGTGGAWTEAFF. As DNA, the CDR3 is TGCAGTGCTAGCGGGACAGGGGGCGCCTGGACTGAAGCTTTCTTT.